Detailed here is one T cell receptor beta chain. TCRdb's copy holds only in-frame clones and misses some; the assay was immunoSEQ multiplex PCR. This table holds 11,000 or so clones, less than 85% found once. The sample comes from a study of OX40 agonist ivuxolimab in advanced cancers. Across the whole study: An agonistic human IgG2 monoclonal antibody against OX40 (CD134) was given. Eligibility admitted prior anti-PD-1, anti-PD-L1 or anti-CTLA-4 therapy; roughly 40% had some.

The trim removed 4 bases at V and 5 bases at J, leaving 5 bases unmatched. The CDR3 runs 13 residues. CDR1 and CDR2 from the germline V gene are SGHRS and YFSETQ. The material was CD4+ or CD8+ T cells sorted from blood, obtained in a trial of the OX40 agonist ivuxolimab. This rearrangement joins TRBV5-1 to TRBJ2-7; 8 bases are shared with TRBD2. The clonotype was recovered from an adult with an advanced solid tumor such as melanoma, head and neck, liver or kidney cancer. The CDR3 DNA reads TGCGCCAGCAGCCCGGGACTAGTGGACGAGCAGTACTTC. Translated: CASSPGLVDEQYF.